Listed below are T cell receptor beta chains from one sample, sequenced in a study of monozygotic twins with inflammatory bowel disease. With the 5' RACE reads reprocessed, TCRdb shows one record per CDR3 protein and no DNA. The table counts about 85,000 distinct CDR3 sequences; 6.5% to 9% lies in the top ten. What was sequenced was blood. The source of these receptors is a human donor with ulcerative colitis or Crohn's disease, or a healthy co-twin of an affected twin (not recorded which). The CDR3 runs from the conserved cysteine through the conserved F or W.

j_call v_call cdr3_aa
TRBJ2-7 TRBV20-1 CSARPIQGAFYEQYF
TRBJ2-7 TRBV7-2 CASSLADRGNEQYF
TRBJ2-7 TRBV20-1 CSAPDRERYEQYF
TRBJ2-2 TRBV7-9 CASSDPGTNTGELFF
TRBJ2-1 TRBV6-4 CATGQGENEQFF
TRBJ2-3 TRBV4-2 CASSQRASVADMQYF
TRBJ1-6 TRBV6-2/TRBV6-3 CASSYSARIDNSPLHF
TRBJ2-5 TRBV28 CASSYRVTQETQYF
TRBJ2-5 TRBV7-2 CASSRGVGNVRETQYF
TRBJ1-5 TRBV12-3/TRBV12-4 CASSYRARVNQPQHF
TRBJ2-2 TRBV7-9 CASSWTVTGELFF
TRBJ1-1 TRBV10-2 CASSESRPASLMAFF
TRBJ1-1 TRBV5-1 CASSLGRQGNRDTEAFF
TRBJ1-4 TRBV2 CASSESPTGREKLFF
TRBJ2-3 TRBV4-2 CASSQSGDTQYF
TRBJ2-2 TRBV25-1 CASSVTGNTGELFF
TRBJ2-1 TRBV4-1 CASSFRPSYNEQFF
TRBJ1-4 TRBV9 CASSVGGVDEKLFF
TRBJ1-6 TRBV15 CATSTGQGSSYNSPLHF
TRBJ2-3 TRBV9 CASSVGDTQYF
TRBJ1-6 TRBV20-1 CSAREGAESSYNSPLHF
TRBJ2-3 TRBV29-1 CSVATRATDTQYF
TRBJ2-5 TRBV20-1 CSAQRQGRGETQYF
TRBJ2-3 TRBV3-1 CASSPRVPRDTQYF
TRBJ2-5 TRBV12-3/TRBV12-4 CASSLEVGTGGGKTQYF
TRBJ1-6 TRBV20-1 CSAIQGSGGGSPLHF
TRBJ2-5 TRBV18 CASSSQGDETQYF